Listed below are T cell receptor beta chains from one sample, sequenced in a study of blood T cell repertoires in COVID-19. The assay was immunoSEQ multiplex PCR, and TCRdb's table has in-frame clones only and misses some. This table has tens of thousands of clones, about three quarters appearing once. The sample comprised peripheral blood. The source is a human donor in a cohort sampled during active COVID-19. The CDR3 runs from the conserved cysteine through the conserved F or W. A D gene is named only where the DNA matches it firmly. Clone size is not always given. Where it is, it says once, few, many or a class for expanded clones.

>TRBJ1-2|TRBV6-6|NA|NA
TGTGCCAGCAGCTCCAAGGGAGGGGTGAATGGCTACACCTTC
CASSSKGGVNGYTF
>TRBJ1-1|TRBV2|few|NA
TGTGGCTCAGGTCAGGGTTTCACTGAAGCTTTCTTT
CGSGQGFTEAFF
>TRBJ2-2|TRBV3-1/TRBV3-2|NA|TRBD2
TGTGCCAGCACCATAAGGGTTCCAGCGGGAGCCGGGGAGCTGTTTTTT
CASTIRVPAGAGELFF
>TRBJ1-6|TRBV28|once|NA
TGTGCCAGCATCCCTATGGGCGGAGGATCCTATAATTCACCCCTCCACTTT
CASIPMGGGSYNSPLHF
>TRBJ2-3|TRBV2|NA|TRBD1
TGTGCCAGCCAGGGACAGGCGTTAAGCACAGATACGCAGTATTTT
CASQGQALSTDTQYF
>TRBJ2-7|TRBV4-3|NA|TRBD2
TGCGCCAGCAGCCGGGACTATAACTCCTACGAGCAGTACTTC
CASSRDYNSYEQYF
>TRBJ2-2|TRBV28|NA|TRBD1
TGTGCCAGCCGGACCGGGACAGGGGACCTTCACACCGGGGAGCTGTTTTTT
CASRTGTGDLHTGELFF
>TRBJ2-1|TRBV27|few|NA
TGTGCCAGCAGGGTCACCGAGACAGGCTACAATGAGCAGTTCTTC
CASRVTETGYNEQFF
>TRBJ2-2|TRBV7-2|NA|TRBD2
TGTGCCAGCAGCTTAGCTTCACTAGCGGGAGTCCCCGGGGAGCTGTTTTTT
CASSLASLAGVPGELFF
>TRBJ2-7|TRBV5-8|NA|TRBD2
TGTGCCAGCAGCTTCCCTCGCGGGAGTTCCTACGAGCAGTACTTC
CASSFPRGSSYEQYF
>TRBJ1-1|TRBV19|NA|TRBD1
TGTGCCAGTAGTGCAAGGGACAGGTCCCCGAACACTGAAGCTTTCTTT
CASSARDRSPNTEAFF
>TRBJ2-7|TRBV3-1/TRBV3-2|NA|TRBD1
TGTGCCAGCAGCCAAATATCCGTGACAGGGCGCCTTTATCGGACCTACGAGCAGTACTTC
CASSQISVTGRLYRTYEQYF
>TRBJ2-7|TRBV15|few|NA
TGTGCCACCAGCAGAGATAGGACAGTCTACGAGCAGTACTTC
CATSRDRTVYEQYF
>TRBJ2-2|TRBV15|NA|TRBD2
TGTGCCACCAGGCGGGAGATGGACACCGGGGAGCTGTTTTTT
CATRREMDTGELFF
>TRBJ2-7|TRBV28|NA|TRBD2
TGTGCCAGCAGTTTCCAAAGGACTAGCGGAGTGAGCTCCTACGAGCAGTACTTC
CASSFQRTSGVSSYEQYF
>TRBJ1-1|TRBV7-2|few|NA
TGTGCCAGCAGTCTCAGGGCAGCTGAAGCTTTCTTT
CASSLRAAEAFF
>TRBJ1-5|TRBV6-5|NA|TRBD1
TGTGCCAGCACGGGACAGGGCGAGCGGGCCCAGCATTTT
CASTGQGERAQHF
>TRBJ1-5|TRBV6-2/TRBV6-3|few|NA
TGTGCCAGCAGTTACACGCAGTCCAGCAATCAGCCCCAGCATTTT
CASSYTQSSNQPQHF
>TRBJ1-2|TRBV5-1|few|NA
TGCGCCAGCAGCTTCCTGGACAGAAACTATGGCTACACCTTC
CASSFLDRNYGYTF
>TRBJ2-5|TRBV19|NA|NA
TGTGCCAGTAAATTGGATGACTTTGGAGAGACCCAGTACTTC
CASKLDDFGETQYF
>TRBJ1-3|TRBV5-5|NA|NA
TGTGCCAGCAGCTTGGTGGGCAGAAACTCTGGAAACACCATATATTTT
CASSLVGRNSGNTIYF
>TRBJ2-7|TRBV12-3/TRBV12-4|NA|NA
TGTGCCAGCAGTCCACAGAGTTACGAGCAGTACTTC
CASSPQSYEQYF
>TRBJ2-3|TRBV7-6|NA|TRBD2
TGTGCCAGCAGCCCGGGACTAGCGGGAGATGGTACGCAGTATTTT
CASSPGLAGDGTQYF
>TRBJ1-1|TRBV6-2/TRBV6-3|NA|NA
TGTGCCAGCAGCCCCCTTCGGTTGGACACTGAAGCTTTCTTT
CASSPLRLDTEAFF
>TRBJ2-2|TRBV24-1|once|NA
TGTGCCACCAGTGCTGGACAGTCGAACACCGGGGAGCTGTTTTTT
CATSAGQSNTGELFF
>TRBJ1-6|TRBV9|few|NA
TGTGCCAGCAGCACAAGGGGGGGAGGTTCACCCCTCCACTTT
CASSTRGGGSPLHF
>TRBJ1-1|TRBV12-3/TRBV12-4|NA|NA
TGTGCCAGCAGTTTAATGCGGGACACTGAAGCTTTCTTT
CASSLMRDTEAFF